This entry features one TCR beta chain sequence. The antigen remains undetermined. PCR employed 60 Vbeta and 13 Jbeta primers. Data came from immunoSEQ multiplex PCR; TCRdb stores just in-frame clones and leaves some out. The sample consists of 95,000 to 150,000 clones, more than 60% of them appearing once. The record originates from a study of cytomegalovirus exposure and HLA in healthy donors. Study results and caveats: The classifier reportedly diagnosed cytomegalovirus status with high sensitivity and specificity.

The donors, nominally healthy at sampling, likely had unrecorded immune exposures. Trimming took 4 bases from V and 3 from J, leaving 9 bases between them. Looked up from germline, CDR1 is MNHNY and CDR2 is SVGAGI (reference sequence). The CDR3 spans 14 residues. This chain links TRBV6-6 with TRBJ2-2; weak D call: TRBD1 (6 bases). Sequencing was carried out using PBMCs. The TCR comes from a woman between 40 and 50 years old in good health and CMV-seropositive. CDR3 in DNA: TGTGCCAGCAGTTCGGGACAACACACCGGGGAGCTGTTTTTT. Its protein product is CASSSGQHTGELFF.